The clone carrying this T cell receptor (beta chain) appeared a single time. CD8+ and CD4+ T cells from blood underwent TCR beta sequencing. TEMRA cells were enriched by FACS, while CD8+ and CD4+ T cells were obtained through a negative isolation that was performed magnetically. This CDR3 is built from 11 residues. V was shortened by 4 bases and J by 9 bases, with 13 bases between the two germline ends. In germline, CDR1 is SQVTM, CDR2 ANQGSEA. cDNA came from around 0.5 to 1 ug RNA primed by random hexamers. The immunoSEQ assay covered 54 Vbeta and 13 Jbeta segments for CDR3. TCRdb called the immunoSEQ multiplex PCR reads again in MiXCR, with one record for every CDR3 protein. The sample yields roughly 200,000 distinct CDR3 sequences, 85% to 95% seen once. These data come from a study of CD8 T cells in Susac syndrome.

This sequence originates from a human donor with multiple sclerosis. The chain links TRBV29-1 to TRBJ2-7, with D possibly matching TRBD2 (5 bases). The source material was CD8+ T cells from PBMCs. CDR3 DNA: TGCAGCGTTGCAACAGCCAGCGGGCAGTACTTC. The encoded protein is CSVATASGQYF.